This is a list of T cell receptor beta chains from one sample in a study of cytomegalovirus exposure and HLA in healthy donors. The data were produced by immunoSEQ multiplex PCR, yet TCRdb's version contains in-frame clones alone and is incomplete. The data contain 60,000 to 80,000 clones, less than 65% of them singletons. The source material was PBMCs. Every receptor here comes from a man aged 25-45 years in good health and CMV-seronegative. CDR3s include the opening cysteine and the closing phenylalanine or tryptophan. The D gene is left open where the match is weak. Clone size, where shown, is once, few, many, or a class for clones that have expanded.

TRBV7-7	TRBJ2-1	few	TRBD1	TGTGCCAGCAGCTCTACACAGGGGTCGTACAATGAGCAGTTCTTC	CASSSTQGSYNEQFF
TRBV6-5	TRBJ1-4	-	-	TGTGCCAGCAGGAGCAGGGGATGGCAAAAACTGTTTTTT	CASRSRGWQKLFF
TRBV13	TRBJ1-4	-	TRBD1	TGTGCCAGCAGCCTACAGACAGGGGGTGAGGAAAAACTGTTTTTT	CASSLQTGGEEKLFF
TRBV2	TRBJ1-5	-	-	TGTGCCAGCAGTGACAGGGATGGCGATCAGCCCCAGCATTTT	CASSDRDGDQPQHF
TRBV2	TRBJ2-2	-	-	TGTGCCAGCAGTTGGAGGGGAAACACCGGGGAGCTGTTTTTT	CASSWRGNTGELFF
TRBV5-6	TRBJ2-5	few	-	TGTGCCAGCAGCTTGCTAGAGACCCAGTACTTC	CASSLLETQYF
TRBV6-5	TRBJ2-1	few	TRBD1	TGTGCCAGCAGTCTCGGGACAGGTTACAATGAGCAGTTCTTC	CASSLGTGYNEQFF
TRBV19	TRBJ1-5	few	-	TGTGCCAGTAGTATAGACAGGGGAGTTCAGCCCCAGCATTTT	CASSIDRGVQPQHF
TRBV10-1	TRBJ2-4	-	-	TGCGCCAGCAGGGACTGCTCCCATGTTAAATCCATTCAGTACTTC	CASRDCSHVKSIQYF
TRBV2	TRBJ2-7	-	TRBD2	TGTGCCAGCAGTTATATCGGGACTAGCGGGGAGGACGAGCAGTACTTC	CASSYIGTSGEDEQYF
TRBV2	TRBJ2-1	few	TRBD2	TGTGCCAGCAGCCCGGGGGGGGGCGGGGATGAGCAGTTCTTC	CASSPGGGGDEQFF
TRBV14	TRBJ2-1	-	-	TGTGCCAGCAGCCAAGACGTCTCGGGGGACGAGCAGTTCTTC	CASSQDVSGDEQFF
TRBV6-5	TRBJ2-5	few	-	TGTGCCAGCAGTTACAATACAGGGACAAACCAAGAGACCCAGTACTTC	CASSYNTGTNQETQYF
TRBV6-1	TRBJ2-1	few	-	TGTGCCAGCAGTGAAGCGGGGAGCTCCTACAATGAGCAGTTCTTC	CASSEAGSSYNEQFF
TRBV5-1	TRBJ1-2	-	-	TGCGCCAGCAGCTTAGTACAAGGGGAATATGGCTACACCTTC	CASSLVQGEYGYTF
TRBV5-1	TRBJ2-1	-	TRBD2	TGCGCCAGCAGTTACGGGACTAGCGTGAATGAGCAGTTCTTC	CASSYGTSVNEQFF
TRBV7-2	TRBJ2-1	few	-	TGTGCCAGCAGCCAAGCTAGGATTGAGCAGTTCTTC	CASSQARIEQFF
TRBV6-4	TRBJ1-5	-	-	TGTGCCAGACCTGAGAGGGCGGCGGCAGGGGTGGGCAATCAGCCCCAGCATTTT	CARPERAAAGVGNQPQHF
TRBV4-1	TRBJ1-1	-	TRBD1	TGCGCCAGCAGCCAAGCGGGCGGACAGGTGAACACTGAAGCTTTCTTT	CASSQAGGQVNTEAFF
TRBV27	TRBJ2-7	-	TRBD1	TGTGCCAGCATGGACAGGGGGTTCTACGAGCAGTACTTC	CASMDRGFYEQYF
TRBV2	TRBJ1-4	-	-	TGTGCCAGCAGTGAAGAGGAGGCGGCTAATGAAAAACTGTTTTTT	CASSEEEAANEKLFF
TRBV27	TRBJ2-7	-	TRBD2	TGTGCCAGCAGTTCACTAGCGGGGGGGCTCCACGAGCAGTACTTC	CASSSLAGGLHEQYF
TRBV28	TRBJ2-2	few	-	TGTGCCAGCAGCCGCACCGGGGAGCTGTTTTTT	CASSRTGELFF
TRBV7-7	TRBJ2-7	-	TRBD1	TGTGCCAGCAGCCCATTCGGACAGGCATCCTACGAGCAGTACTTC	CASSPFGQASYEQYF
TRBV2	TRBJ1-5	-	-	TGTGCCAGCAAGGGGTCCAATCAGCCCCAGCATTTT	CASKGSNQPQHF
TRBV19	TRBJ1-1	-	-	TGTGCCAGTAGTCTTGGGGGCTTCCAGCGGACTGAAGCTTTCTTT	CASSLGGFQRTEAFF
TRBV6-1	TRBJ1-2	few	-	TGTGCCAGCAGTGAAACAGGGATCGGGGGCTACACCTTC	CASSETGIGGYTF
TRBV30	TRBJ2-5	-	-	TGTGCCTGGAGCCCTTTCCAAGAGACCCAGTACTTC	CAWSPFQETQYF
TRBV19	TRBJ1-5	-	-	TGTGCCAGTAGTATAACGAGAGCCGCGGGAGGTTATAGCAATCAGCCCCAGCATTTT	CASSITRAAGGYSNQPQHF
TRBV6-5	TRBJ1-5	-	TRBD1	TGTGCCAGCAGAACGGACAGGGGTAGGAATCAGCCCCAGCATTTT	CASRTDRGRNQPQHF
TRBV30	TRBJ1-5	-	TRBD1	TGTGCCTGGAGTGCCGGGACAGGGGCCCAGCCCCAGCATTTT	CAWSAGTGAQPQHF
TRBV6-6	TRBJ1-5	-	-	TGTGCCAGCAGTTATCCCAGTGCGACAAGCAATCAGCCCCAGCATTTT	CASSYPSATSNQPQHF
TRBV5-1	TRBJ2-1	-	TRBD2	TGCGCCAGCAGCTTGCAGGGTAGCGGGGGGTCCAGCTCCTACAATGAGCAGTTCTTC	CASSLQGSGGSSSYNEQFF
TRBV9	TRBJ2-2	-	-	TGTGCCAGCAGCGGTAGCTCGAACACCGGGGAGCTGTTTTTT	CASSGSSNTGELFF
TRBV5-4	TRBJ2-2	-	-	TGTGCCAGCAGCTTGGACAGATCCACCGGGGAGCTGTTTTTT	CASSLDRSTGELFF
TRBV9	TRBJ1-5	-	-	TGTGCCAGCAGCGTTTCGGGGGGCAATCAGCCCCAGCATTTT	CASSVSGGNQPQHF
TRBV19	TRBJ1-5	-	-	TGTGCCAGTAGTATAGTTTCAGGGGCGGGGGATCAGCCCCAGCATTTT	CASSIVSGAGDQPQHF
TRBV27	TRBJ1-6	-	-	TGTGCCAGCGGCACGCCCCTCCACTTT	CASGTPLHF
TRBV7-2	TRBJ2-1	-	TRBD2	TGTGCCAGCAGCATACCGGGACTAGCGGGGGTAGGGCAGTTCTTC	CASSIPGLAGVGQFF
TRBV9	TRBJ2-1	few	-	TGTGCCAGCAGCTGGGACAATGAGGCCTACAATGAGCAGTTCTTC	CASSWDNEAYNEQFF
TRBV5-5	TRBJ2-5	few	-	TGTGCCAGCAGCCTCGGCAGGGTTATCCAAGAGACCCAGTACTTC	CASSLGRVIQETQYF
TRBV7-2	TRBJ2-7	-	TRBD1	TGTGCCAGCAGCGGAACTCGACAGGGCTCCGAGCAGTACTTC	CASSGTRQGSEQYF
TRBV2	TRBJ2-1	-	-	TGTGCCAGCGTCCCCGGGGGGCTCTACAATGAGCAGTTCTTC	CASVPGGLYNEQFF
TRBV2	TRBJ1-5	-	-	TGTGCCAGCAGAACCAGGAGTGGGAGGGATCAGCCCCAGCATTTT	CASRTRSGRDQPQHF
TRBV6-4	TRBJ2-5	-	TRBD2	TGTGCCAGCAGTGAAAACGCGGGGGGGCGTGAGACCCAGTACTTC	CASSENAGGRETQYF
TRBV7-6	TRBJ2-2	few	-	TGTGCCAGCAGCTTAGGTTCAGGGACCGGGGAGCTGTTTTTT	CASSLGSGTGELFF
TRBV5-1	TRBJ2-5	few	-	TGCGCCAGCAGCTTGGCCTTGAAGGAGGGCGGAGAGACCCAGTACTTC	CASSLALKEGGETQYF
TRBV6-5	TRBJ2-3	-	TRBD2	TGTGCCAGCAGTTACTCGACTAGCCCGGGCACAGATACGCAGTATTTT	CASSYSTSPGTDTQYF
TRBV9	TRBJ1-1	-	-	TGTGCCAGCAGCGGATCAGACACTGAAGCTTTCTTT	CASSGSDTEAFF
TRBV2	TRBJ2-3	few	-	TGTGCCAGCAGTAGGGAGGGGGGTCCCACTTCAGATACGCAGTATTTT	CASSREGGPTSDTQYF
TRBV4-1	TRBJ2-1	few	-	TGCGCCAGCAGCCAAAGGCCCGAGATGGGAGGCGAGCAGTTCTTC	CASSQRPEMGGEQFF
TRBV9	TRBJ1-1	-	-	TGTGCCAGCAGCGCGACCCGGGAGGGGACTGAAGCTTTCTTT	CASSATREGTEAFF
TRBV6-5	TRBJ2-4	-	-	TGTGCCAGCAGGGCCACAGGGGCCAAAAACATTCAGTACTTC	CASRATGAKNIQYF